This is a list of T cell receptor beta chains from one sample in a study of blood T cell repertoires in COVID-19. Only in-frame clones appear in the TCRdb table, and some are missing; sequencing was by immunoSEQ multiplex PCR. Altogether 200,000 or so clones are present, less than 90% being singletons, with the ten largest covering 1.5% to 2%. Sequencing used peripheral blood. These receptor sequences come from a man aged 40-55 years with active or convalescent COVID-19. Each CDR3 is given with its conserved first and last residue. Each record gives: V gene, D gene, J gene, clone size, CDR3 DNA, CDR3 protein. D genes are given only for firm matches. The listing skips clone size in some rows; elsewhere it reads once, few, many or a size class.

V gene: TRBV4-1
D gene: .
J gene: TRBJ2-5
clone size: .
CDR3 DNA: TGCGCCAGCAGCCAAGATAGTTCTCTTGAGACCCAGTACTTC
CDR3 protein: CASSQDSSLETQYF

V gene: TRBV19
D gene: TRBD1
J gene: TRBJ1-1
clone size: .
CDR3 DNA: TGTGCCAGTAGCCCAAGGACAGGGCCCATGAACACTGAAGCTTTCTTT
CDR3 protein: CASSPRTGPMNTEAFF

V gene: TRBV19
D gene: .
J gene: TRBJ1-1
clone size: .
CDR3 DNA: TGTGCCAGTACTTTGAACACTGAAGCTTTCTTT
CDR3 protein: CASTLNTEAFF

V gene: TRBV19
D gene: .
J gene: TRBJ2-7
clone size: once
CDR3 DNA: TGTGCCAGTAGTATAGCTTACTCCACCTACGAGCAGTACTTC
CDR3 protein: CASSIAYSTYEQYF

V gene: TRBV5-1
D gene: TRBD2
J gene: TRBJ2-5
clone size: .
CDR3 DNA: TGCGCCAGCAGTTTCGGGGGGAGGGAAGAGACCCAGTACTTC
CDR3 protein: CASSFGGREETQYF

V gene: TRBV5-1
D gene: .
J gene: TRBJ2-7
clone size: .
CDR3 DNA: TGCGCCAGCAGCTTCGAAGGGGACTCCTACGAGCAGTACTTC
CDR3 protein: CASSFEGDSYEQYF

V gene: TRBV19
D gene: .
J gene: TRBJ2-7
clone size: .
CDR3 DNA: TGTGCCAGTAGCGGCGGCAGGGGCGTTCTGTACGAGCAGTACTTC
CDR3 protein: CASSGGRGVLYEQYF

V gene: TRBV5-1
D gene: TRBD1
J gene: TRBJ2-7
clone size: .
CDR3 DNA: TGCGCCAGCAGCTTGGAGGCAGGGGGTAGGTACGAGCAGTACTTC
CDR3 protein: CASSLEAGGRYEQYF

V gene: TRBV19
D gene: TRBD1
J gene: TRBJ1-5
clone size: .
CDR3 DNA: TGTGCCAGTGCACAGGGGCCCGGGTGGCCCCAGCATTTT
CDR3 protein: CASAQGPGWPQHF

V gene: TRBV6-4
D gene: TRBD2
J gene: TRBJ2-1
clone size: many
CDR3 DNA: TGTGCCAGCAGTGACTCCGTAGCGGGGGCCAATGAGCAGTTCTTC
CDR3 protein: CASSDSVAGANEQFF

V gene: TRBV9
D gene: TRBD1
J gene: TRBJ2-2
clone size: .
CDR3 DNA: TGTGCCAGCAGCGTAAGGGGGACAGGGGTCTCCGGGGAGCTGTTTTTT
CDR3 protein: CASSVRGTGVSGELFF

V gene: TRBV28
D gene: .
J gene: TRBJ2-1
clone size: few
CDR3 DNA: TGTGCCAGCAGTCCAGCAGGTGCAGGCCAATACTACAATGAGCAGTTCTTC
CDR3 protein: CASSPAGAGQYYNEQFF

V gene: TRBV5-1
D gene: .
J gene: TRBJ2-7
clone size: .
CDR3 DNA: TGCGCCAGCAGCTTGTACGCAGGGGTGGACGAGCAGTACTTC
CDR3 protein: CASSLYAGVDEQYF

V gene: TRBV19
D gene: TRBD1
J gene: TRBJ2-2
clone size: .
CDR3 DNA: TGTGCCACCGCCGGGACAGGGAGCACCGGGGAGCTGTTTTTT
CDR3 protein: CATAGTGSTGELFF

V gene: TRBV7-2
D gene: TRBD1
J gene: TRBJ1-5
clone size: .
CDR3 DNA: TGTGCCAGCAGCGCCCGACAGGGGAATCAGCCCCAGCATTTT
CDR3 protein: CASSARQGNQPQHF

V gene: TRBV2
D gene: TRBD2
J gene: TRBJ2-7
clone size: .
CDR3 DNA: TGTGCCAGCAGCGCTGAAGCGGGACGGAGCTACGAGCAGTACTTC
CDR3 protein: CASSAEAGRSYEQYF

V gene: TRBV6-7
D gene: .
J gene: TRBJ1-3
clone size: .
CDR3 DNA: TGTGCCAGCAGTCCAGACAGACCCTCTGGAAACACCATATATTTT
CDR3 protein: CASSPDRPSGNTIYF

V gene: TRBV15
D gene: TRBD1
J gene: TRBJ1-1
clone size: .
CDR3 DNA: TGTGCCACCAGCAGTACCGGGACAGGGAACCTCGAAGCTTTCTTT
CDR3 protein: CATSSTGTGNLEAFF

V gene: TRBV29-1
D gene: .
J gene: TRBJ2-5
clone size: .
CDR3 DNA: TGCAGCGTTGGCAACAGACAAGAGACCCAGTACTTC
CDR3 protein: CSVGNRQETQYF

V gene: TRBV27
D gene: TRBD1
J gene: TRBJ1-1
clone size: .
CDR3 DNA: TGTGCCAGCAGTATTGGACAGGCTTTTGAAGCTTTCTTT
CDR3 protein: CASSIGQAFEAFF

V gene: TRBV2
D gene: .
J gene: TRBJ1-5
clone size: few
CDR3 DNA: TGTGCCAGCAGTGGACAGCAAAGGTCTCAGCCCCAGCATTTT
CDR3 protein: CASSGQQRSQPQHF

V gene: TRBV14
D gene: .
J gene: TRBJ1-1
clone size: medium-sized
CDR3 DNA: TGTGCCAGCAGCCCCCTCGGGAGGGGGACTGAAGCTTTCTTT
CDR3 protein: CASSPLGRGTEAFF

V gene: TRBV19
D gene: .
J gene: TRBJ2-6
clone size: once
CDR3 DNA: TGTGCCAGTAGTATACAGTCTGGGGCCAACGTCCTGACTTTC
CDR3 protein: CASSIQSGANVLTF

V gene: TRBV9
D gene: TRBD1
J gene: TRBJ2-7
clone size: .
CDR3 DNA: TGTGCCAGCAGCCGAAAACAGGGGGATACTTACGAGCAGTACTTC
CDR3 protein: CASSRKQGDTYEQYF

V gene: TRBV3-1/TRBV3-2
D gene: TRBD1
J gene: TRBJ1-3
clone size: .
CDR3 DNA: TGTGCCAGCAGTCGAACAGGGGGCACTGGAAACACCATATATTTT
CDR3 protein: CASSRTGGTGNTIYF

V gene: TRBV29-1
D gene: .
J gene: TRBJ1-2
clone size: few
CDR3 DNA: TGCAGCGTTGAGAAGGACAACAAAGTCTATGGCTACACCTTC
CDR3 protein: CSVEKDNKVYGYTF

V gene: TRBV27
D gene: .
J gene: TRBJ2-3
clone size: .
CDR3 DNA: TGTGCCAGAGAGAAAGATACGCAGTATTTT
CDR3 protein: CAREKDTQYF

V gene: TRBV11-2
D gene: TRBD1
J gene: TRBJ1-1
clone size: once
CDR3 DNA: TGTGCCAGCAGCTTGAGCAGGGGGCGCACTGAAGCTTTCTTT
CDR3 protein: CASSLSRGRTEAFF

V gene: TRBV11-3
D gene: TRBD1
J gene: TRBJ2-4
clone size: once
CDR3 DNA: TGTGCCAGCAGCCTCGACAGGGGCGTAACCAAAAACATTCAGTACTTC
CDR3 protein: CASSLDRGVTKNIQYF

V gene: TRBV27
D gene: TRBD2
J gene: TRBJ2-1
clone size: .
CDR3 DNA: TGTGCCAGCAGTTATGCGGGGGGGCAAATATATGAGCAGTTCTTC
CDR3 protein: CASSYAGGQIYEQFF